These 28 T cell receptor beta chains were all obtained from the same sample, sequenced in a study of blood T cell repertoires in COVID-19 (dated by TCRdb to the early 2020s). Library method: the immunoSEQ multiplex PCR assay. Drawn from immuneACCESS, this table holds only the in-frame rearrangements with V and J called that TCRdb kept. Clones are partly lost; checked studies trace under half to an unresolved V gene and leave the rest unexplained. This sample is represented by about 200,000 clones; 83% of them were singletons. The ten most abundant clones make up under 3% of the sample. The sample taken for sequencing was peripheral blood. The receptors were sampled from a woman aged 40 to 49 with active or convalescent COVID-19.

V is TRBV5-1 and J is TRBJ2-1; 9 bases map to TRBD1. The CDR3 sequence is 14 residues long. Losses at the gene ends were 7 bases for V and 2 bases for J; bases not matched to a gene: 4. Germline values: CDR1 SGHRS, CDR2 YFSETQ. Written as DNA, the CDR3 is TGCGCCAGCTCCGGGACAGGGACCTACAATGAGCAGTTCTTC. This encodes CASSGTGTYNEQFF. The full variable domain, with the rest looked up from reference TRBV5-1 and TRBJ2-1, is KAGVTQTPRYLIKTRGQQVTLSCSPISGHRSVSWYQQTPGQGLQFLFEYFSETQRNKGNFPGRFSGRQFSNSRSEMNVSTLELGDSALYLCASSGTGTYNEQFFGPGTRLTVL.

This chain joins TRBV5-8 and TRBJ2-3, with a possible D match to TRBD2 (6 bases). The CDR3 length is 14 residues. Trimming left V 3 bases short and J 11 bases short, with 19 bases between. In germline, CDR1 is SGHTS, CDR2 YDEGEE. CDR3 region: CASSSRDRTIVQYF. The CDR3 DNA follows: TGTGCCAGCAGCTCCCGGGACCGGACTATAGTGCAGTATTTT.

The genes are TRBV29-1 and TRBJ2-5, with D perhaps matching TRBD1 (5 bases). This CDR3 contains 12 residues. CDR1 SQVTM and CDR2 ANQGSEA come from the germline V gene. Trimming took off 3 bases at V and 3 bases at J, with 8 bases between the two ends. The chain's CDR3 is CSVDSREETQYF. The DNA of the CDR3 is TGCAGCGTTGACTCCAGGGAAGAGACCCAGTACTTC.

The chain has TRBV20-1 and TRBJ2-7; weak D call: TRBD1 (6 bases). CDR1 and CDR2 from the germline V gene are DFQATT and SNEGSKA (reference sequence). Trimming removed 3 bases at V and 2 bases at J, with 14 bases between. The CDR3 is made up of 14 amino acids. CDR3 sequence reads: CSASPGTLAYEQYF. CDR3 nucleotide sequence: TGCAGTGCTAGTCCCGGGACACTTGCCTACGAGCAGTACTTC.

This clone has only one observation. V gene TRBV11-3 combines with J gene TRBJ2-5, with 7 bases identical to TRBD1. V gave up 5 bases and J gave up 5 bases; unmatched junction bases: 5. The CDR3 sequence is 13 residues long. Germline CDR1 is SGHNT and CDR2 is YENEEA. The CDR3 spells CASSTGVRETQYF. The DNA for the CDR3 is TGTGCCAGCAGCACAGGGGTAAGGGAGACCCAGTACTTC.

The chain uses TRBV5-6 and TRBJ1-4; D is ambiguous. CDR1 is SGHDT, CDR2 YYEEEE, per germline. This CDR3 region has 16 residues. V was shortened by 2 bases and J by 2 bases, with 13 bases between the two germline ends. This CDR3 is CASSFLEGWTNEKLFF. The DNA for the CDR3 is TGTGCCAGCAGCTTCCTAGAGGGATGGACTAATGAAAAACTGTTTTTT.

The chain has TRBV25-1 and TRBJ2-3; 8 bases are a match to TRBD2. The length of the CDR3 is 16 residues. Trimming cost V 7 bases and J 1 base; bases outside gene matches: 10. CDR1 and CDR2 (germline): MGHDK, SYGVNS. CDR3: CASTSGLWQGTDTQYF. As DNA, the CDR3 is TGTGCCAGCACTAGCGGGCTCTGGCAGGGCACAGATACGCAGTATTTT. Based on the CDR3 plus reference TRBV25-1 and TRBJ2-3, the full variable domain is EADIYQTPRYLVIGTGKKITLECSQTMGHDKMYWYQQDPGMELHLIHYSYGVNSTEKGDLSSESTVSRIRTEHFPLTLESARPSHTSQYLCASTSGLWQGTDTQYFGPGTRLTVL.

This clone was observed once. CDR3 sequence (DNA): TGTGCCAGCAGCTTGGGCGTAACCACAGATACGCAGTATTTT. It encodes CASSLGVTTDTQYF. This sequence joins TRBV5-8 and TRBJ2-3; D gene unclear. V was cut by 0 bases and J by 2 bases, with 7 bases left in between. Germline values: CDR1 SGHTS, CDR2 YDEGEE. This CDR3 is 14 amino acids long.

The rearrangement uses TRBV6-1 and TRBJ1-5, with D unclear. This CDR3 is 14 amino acids long. CDR1 is MNHNS and CDR2 is SASEGT in the germline V gene. With 0 bases removed from V and 4 bases from J, the gap between germline ends came to 7 bases. Here the CDR3 reads CASSEAAGNQPQHF. CDR3 sequence (DNA): TGTGCCAGCAGTGAAGCAGCAGGTAATCAGCCCCAGCATTTT.

The chain employs TRBV24-1 and TRBJ2-2, with D possibly matching TRBD1 (6 bases). Germline V gene data show CDR1 as KGHDR and CDR2 as SFDVKD. CDR3 length equals 15 residues. The V end was cut by 6 bases, the J end by 1 base, with 11 bases between. DNA for the CDR3: TGTGCCACCAGTAGTATGGGACAGAACACCGGGGAGCTGTTTTTT. Translation: CATSSMGQNTGELFF.

The chain couples TRBV27 to TRBJ2-1, with TRBD2 matching over 9 bases. V dropped 1 base and J dropped 4; count of bases not matched to a gene: 5. The CDR3 is 16 residues long. The V gene's germline CDR1 is MNHEY and CDR2 SMNVEV (reference sequence). The CDR3 is CASSLLAGGRYNEQFF. CDR3 sequence (DNA): TGTGCCAGCAGTTTATTGGCGGGAGGGCGGTACAATGAGCAGTTCTTC.

The chain is built from TRBV7-2 and TRBJ2-2; TRBD2 aligns across 7 bases. The J segment lost 5 bases and the V segment lost 6 bases, leaving 12 bases of the junction unmatched. This CDR3 has 16 amino acids. Germline assignment: CDR1 SGHTA and CDR2 FQGNSA. CDR3 DNA: TGTGCCAGCAGGGGGAGGGACTCCAGGCTTACCGGGGAGCTGTTTTTT. This encodes CASRGRDSRLTGELFF.

This clone was detected once. The CDR3 bases are TGTGCCAGCAGTTTTACAGGGGGCAACACTGAAGCTTTCTTT. Encoded protein: CASSFTGGNTEAFF. The chain combines TRBV27 with TRBJ1-1; 9 bases line up with TRBD1. The length of the CDR3 is 14 residues. Per germline, CDR1 MNHEY and CDR2 SMNVEV (reference sequence). The V gene end was trimmed by 3 bases and the J gene end by 2 bases; junction bases not matched to a gene: 1.

This sequence joins TRBV5-1 and TRBJ2-3, with 7 bases fitting TRBD1. This CDR3 contains 14 residues. CDR1 is SGHRS and CDR2 is YFSETQ in the germline V gene. Trimming removed 4 bases from V and 6 bases from J; junction bases left unmatched: 8. The CDR3 sequence: CASSPGQDLDTQYF. The CDR3 coding sequence is TGCGCCAGCAGCCCCGGACAGGACCTGGATACGCAGTATTTT.

The V gene is TRBV5-1, the J gene TRBJ1-3, with D uncertain. Trimming cost V 3 bases and J 0 bases, with 7 bases left between them. The CDR3 contains 14 residues. Germline CDR1 and CDR2: SGHRS and YFSETQ. CDR3 in DNA: TGCGCCAGCAGCTCCCGGAGCTCTGGAAACACCATATATTTT. It yields the protein CASSSRSSGNTIYF.

The chain is built from TRBV28 and TRBJ2-7; D is possibly TRBD1 (6 bases). Looked up from germline, CDR1 is MDHEN and CDR2 is SYDVKM. Trimming took 4 bases from V and 0 from J, leaving 13 bases between them. The CDR3 consists of 15 residues. The DNA of the CDR3 is TGTGCCAGCAGTTCTCAGTGGACAGCCTCCTACGAGCAGTACTTC. This translates into CASSSQWTASYEQYF. Complete variable domain (other parts from reference TRBV28 and TRBJ2-7): DVKVTQSSRYLVKRTGEKVFLECVQDMDHENMFWYRQDPGLGLRLIYFSYDVKMKEKGDIPEGYSVSREKKERFSLILESASTNQTSMYLCASSSQWTASYEQYFGPGTRLTVT.

The chain recombines TRBV3-1 (or the pseudogene TRBV3-2) with TRBJ2-1, with a tentative D call TRBD1 (5 bases). Germline lookup yields CDR1 LGHDT and CDR2 YNNKEL (reference sequence). This CDR3 region has 17 residues. Trimming cost V 3 bases and J 5 bases, with 20 bases left between them. The CDR3 loop is CASSQDKDIRLNNEQFF. CDR3 DNA: TGTGCCAGCAGCCAGGACAAAGATATCCGACTGAACAATGAGCAGTTCTTC.

The sample holds a few counts of this clone. This chain uses TRBV3-1 (or the pseudogene TRBV3-2) with TRBJ1-2, with a tentative D call TRBD1 (6 bases). V was trimmed by 1 base and J by 4 bases, leaving 16 bases between them. The CDR3 runs 16 residues. Germline-derived CDR1 and CDR2 are LGHDT and YNNKEL (reference sequence). Written as DNA, the CDR3 is TGTGCCAGCAGCCAAGGAGGGGGGGGCCCTACCTATGGCTACACCTTC. Amino acid sequence: CASSQGGGGPTYGYTF.

The rearrangement links TRBV7-6 to TRBJ1-3; D is possibly TRBD1 (6 bases). CDR3 length: 15 residues. In germline, CDR1 is SGHVS, CDR2 FNYEAQ. V lost 5 bases, J lost 0 bases, and 11 bases lay in between. The CDR3, as DNA: TGTGCCAGCAGCAGACAGGAACGCTCTGGAAACACCATATATTTT. It codes for CASSRQERSGNTIYF. The full variable domain, in which reference TRBV7-6 and TRBJ1-3 provide the parts outside the CDR3, is GAGVSQSPRYKVTKRGQDVALRCDPISGHVSLYWYRQALGQGPEFLTYFNYEAQQDKSGLPNDRFSAERPEGSISTLTIQRTEQRDSAMYRCASSRQERSGNTIYFGEGSWLTVV.

The CDR3 coding sequence is TGTGCCAGCAGTTCCTCTCCCCCTTCTTCTAGCGGGGGGGCCGTGAATGAGCAGTTCTTC. Translated: CASSSSPPSSSGGAVNEQFF. V gene TRBV27 combines with J gene TRBJ2-1; 12 bases match TRBD2. J gave up 7 bases and V 4 bases, and 20 bases lay outside the gene matches. This CDR3 spans 20 amino acids. Germline loops: CDR1 MNHEY, CDR2 SMNVEV (reference sequence).

The chain links TRBV5-1 to TRBJ2-2; 7 bases align to TRBD2. In germline, CDR1 is SGHRS, CDR2 YFSETQ. The CDR3 is made up of 15 amino acids. V was clipped by 7 bases and J by 3 bases; unmatched bases: 9. The CDR3 loop is CASQLTSVYTGELFF. The CDR3 coding sequence is TGCGCCAGCCAACTAACTAGCGTCTACACCGGGGAGCTGTTTTTT.

CDR3 in amino acids: CASSYSQGEANEKLFF. The CDR3 DNA reads TGTGCCAGCAGTTACTCCCAGGGGGAGGCTAATGAAAAACTGTTTTTT. The V and J genes are TRBV6-5 and TRBJ1-4; 7 bases agree with TRBD1. Germline loops: CDR1 MNHEY, CDR2 SVGAGI. This CDR3 comprises 16 residues. V shed 0 bases and J 3 bases; nucleotides not matched to a gene: 4.

The J gene is TRBJ1-4, the V gene TRBV12-5, with D possibly being TRBD1 (5 bases). The germline gives CDR1 LGHNT, CDR2 FRNRAP. The CDR3 extends over 15 amino acids. V shed 0 bases and J shed 4 bases, with 9 bases lying between them. CDR3 residues: CASGLVAGGNEKLFF. The CDR3 bases are TGTGCTAGTGGTTTGGTGGCGGGGGGTAATGAAAAACTGTTTTTT.

CDR3 loop: CASSQDQGSYGYTF. The DNA of the CDR3 is TGCGCCAGCAGCCAAGATCAGGGGTCCTATGGCTACACCTTC. V usage is TRBV4-1 and J usage is TRBJ1-2; perhaps TRBD1 as D (6 bases). This CDR3 spans 14 amino acids. V dropped 0 bases and J dropped 4 bases, with 9 bases sitting between them. In germline, CDR1 is MGHRA, CDR2 YSYEKL.

J is TRBJ2-5 and V is TRBV9; 10 positions match TRBD2. Losses at the gene ends were 0 bases for V and 5 bases for J; bases not matched to a gene: 10. This CDR3 has 17 residues. Germline CDR1 SGDLS, CDR2 YYNGEE. CDR3 DNA: TGTGCCAGCAGCGTAGATCCCCCCCTAGCGGGGGACGAGACCCAGTACTTC. It is translated as CASSVDPPLAGDETQYF.

The chain uses TRBV10-3 and TRBJ1-1, with D tentatively TRBD1 (5 bases). Trimming removed 5 bases at V and 4 bases at J, with 17 bases between. The CDR3 runs 15 residues. Germline V gene sequence: CDR1 ENHRY, CDR2 SYGVKD. In DNA form, the CDR3 reads TGTGCCATCAGTCAATCCCAGGGTCAGGGCACTGAAGCTTTCTTT. Translation gives CAISQSQGQGTEAFF.

The chain joins TRBV9 to TRBJ1-6; 7 bases align to TRBD1. The ends lost 1 base at V and 4 bases at J; junction bases unmatched: 2. This CDR3 has 15 amino acids. CDR1 and CDR2 from the germline V gene are SGDLS and YYNGEE. The CDR3 reads CASSVSTGYNSPLHF. The CDR3 bases are TGTGCCAGCAGCGTATCGACAGGGTATAATTCACCCCTCCACTTT. The full variable domain, in which reference TRBV9 and TRBJ1-6 provide the parts outside the CDR3, is DSGVTQTPKHLITATGQRVTLRCSPRSGDLSVYWYQQSLDQGLQFLIQYYNGEERAKGNILERFSAQQFPDLHSELNLSSLELGDSALYFCASSVSTGYNSPLHFGNGTRLTVT.

The chain uses TRBV28 and TRBJ1-2; 8 positions agree with TRBD1. Germline CDR1 is MDHEN and CDR2 is SYDVKM. V dropped 6 bases and J dropped 3; count of bases not matched to a gene: 6. The CDR3 covers 14 residues. CDR3 protein: CASSWTGLYYGYTF. CDR3 in DNA: TGTGCCAGCAGCTGGACAGGGCTCTACTATGGCTACACCTTC.